This entry concerns a single TCR beta chain. Its antigen is not identified. This record comes from a study of identical twins. Study results and limitations: The abundant beta clonotypes from cord blood had fewer insertions, and memory repertoires had none of this.

Using its own MiXCR run on the 5' RACE reads, TCRdb lists one record per CDR3 protein. This table has 450,000 to 650,000 distinct CDR3 sequences, around 15% appearing once. The germline V and J ends were trimmed by 5 bases and 6 bases, with 7 bases remaining between them. The CDR3 covers 11 residues. Germline CDR1 LNHDA, CDR2 SQIVND (reference sequence). This sample was shared with a second study, whose subject was yellow fever vaccine responses in identical twins.

This sequence joins TRBV19 and TRBJ1-1; D gene uncertain. Sequencing input: CD4+ T cells sorted from blood. The TCR originated in a woman under 30 in good health. The CDR3 bases are TGTGCCAGTAGTGAAACAGCTGAAGCTTTCTTT. Its protein is CASSETAEAFF. Supplemented by reference TRBV19 and TRBJ1-1, the full variable domain reads DGGITQSPKYLFRKEGQNVTLSCEQNLNHDAMYWYRQDPGQGLRLIYYSQIVNDFQKGDIAEGYSVSREKKESFPLTVTSAQKNPTAFYLCASSETAEAFFGQGTRLTVV.